This TCR beta chain was documented in a study of T-cell reconstitution after alpha-beta-depleted transplantation in children (dated by TCRdb to the mid-2010s). At the level of the whole study: Using TCR repertoire profiling, the study followed T-cell immune reconstitution in a quantitative way in children after TCRalphabeta/CD19-depleted allogeneic hematopoietic cell transplantation. Results the study describes overall, beyond this receptor: The apparently early recovery of alphabetaT-cell counts about two months after transplant reportedly depended on only several hundred rapidly expanded clones that came from non-depleted graft cells. Over subsequent months, a decline in hyperexpanded clone frequencies was noted, and after one year, T-cell counts and TCRbeta diversity were mostly ascribed to newly produced T cells. In some patients, the high TCRbeta diversity seen at day 60 was put down to recipient T cells and intrathymic progenitors that had survived conditioning.

The treatment or condition label corresponds to: allogeneic hematopoietic cell transplantation with graft depleted of TCRalphabeta T cells and CD19 B cells. The transplant recipients were children given TCRalphabeta/CD19-depleted allogeneic hematopoietic cell grafts. Libraries were constructed by PCR. Data came from an Illumina HiSeq 2500. Molecular barcoding was employed in the preparation of TCR libraries, with unique molecular identifiers being used to normalize TCRbeta repertoire quantification. The public reads were run again by TCRdb, first through fastp at Q25 and then through MiXCR, and only productive beta chains were kept. Every entry covers one CDR3 protein and lists the most common genes and DNA from its rows. The sample data list approximately 190,000 distinct CDR3 sequences, and around 9.2% of these were observed just once. The top ten constitute roughly a third of the sample. CDR1 is given as SQVTM and CDR2 as ANQGSEA, both from the germline V gene. From cysteine to phenylalanine, the CDR3 is 16 amino acids long. CDR3 DNA is the only sequence kept; it has 48 bases, read in frame from the first base. V has 4 bases trimmed and J has 0 bases trimmed; junction bases matching no gene number 6.

This clonotype was seen ten or more times. Its recognized antigen is unknown. There are no base qualities to consult, and no much larger clone falls within one base. This material consisted of PBMCs, mostly from graft donor cells, taken 360 days after TCRalphabeta/CD19-depleted stem cell transplant. This receptor was obtained from a male patient aged 2 to 9 who had a stem cell transplant for acute myeloid leukemia, so the T cells may come from the graft donor. Here the chain combines TRBV29-1 and TRBJ2-6, and 7 junctional nucleotides match TRBD1. CDR3 protein: CSVGRDSSSGANVLTF. In nucleotide form, the sequence is TGCAGCGTTGGTAGGGACAGCAGCTCTGGGGCCAACGTCCTGACTTTC.